The clone carrying this T cell receptor (beta chain) was recorded many times. Its antigen is not identified. The data were taken from a study of Graves' ophthalmopathy and Graves' hyperthyroidism. Points from the study as a whole: Discriminating ophthalmopathy from stable hyperthyroidism, a 13-signature model attained a sensitivity of about 89% and a specificity of about 79%.

For donors with ophthalmopathy, the disease showed moderate-to-severe activity, reached CAS ≥3 and NOSPECS ≥4, and had lasted under 3 months. Diagnosis relied on clinical symptoms, serum thyroxine, TRAb, thyroid ultrasound and orbital computed tomography. Trimming left V 5 bases short and J 1 base short, with 8 bases between. Per the germline V gene, CDR1 is LNHDA and CDR2 is SQIVND (reference sequence). CDR3 size: 13 residues. Amplified material comprised TCR beta CDR3 regions derived from RNA transcripts. Second-round multiplex PCR came after first-round RT-PCR with HTBI primers. TCRdb fed the multiplex PCR reads into MiXCR, producing one record per CDR3 protein. The profile shows 660,000 or so distinct CDR3 sequences, about 38% of them singletons.

The rearrangement links TRBV19 to TRBJ2-5; possibly TRBD1 for D (5 bases). The TCR comes from an adult man with Graves' ophthalmopathy. The sample consisted of peripheral blood. DNA for the CDR3: TGTGCCAGTAGTGACAGCCCCCAAGAGACCCAGTACTTC. As protein: CASSDSPQETQYF. The variable domain in full, with the rest retrieved from reference TRBV19 and TRBJ2-5, is DGGITQSPKYLFRKEGQNVTLSCEQNLNHDAMYWYRQDPGQGLRLIYYSQIVNDFQKGDIAEGYSVSREKKESFPLTVTSAQKNPTAFYLCASSDSPQETQYFGPGTRLLVL.